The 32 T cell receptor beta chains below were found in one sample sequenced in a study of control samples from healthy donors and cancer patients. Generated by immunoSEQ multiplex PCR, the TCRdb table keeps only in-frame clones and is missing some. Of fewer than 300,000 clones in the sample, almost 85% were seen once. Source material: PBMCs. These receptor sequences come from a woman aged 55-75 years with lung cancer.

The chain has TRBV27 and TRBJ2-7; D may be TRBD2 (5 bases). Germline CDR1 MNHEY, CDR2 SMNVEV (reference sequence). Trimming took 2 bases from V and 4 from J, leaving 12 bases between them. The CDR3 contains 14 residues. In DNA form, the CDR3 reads TGTGCCAGCAGTTTACGCGGGTTAGAATACGAGCAGTACTTC. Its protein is CASSLRGLEYEQYF.

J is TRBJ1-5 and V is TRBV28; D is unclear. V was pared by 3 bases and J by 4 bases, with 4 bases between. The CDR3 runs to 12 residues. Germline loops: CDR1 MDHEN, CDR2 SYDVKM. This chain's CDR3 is CASSFGNQPQHF. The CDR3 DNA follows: TGTGCCAGCAGTTTTGGTAATCAGCCCCAGCATTTT.

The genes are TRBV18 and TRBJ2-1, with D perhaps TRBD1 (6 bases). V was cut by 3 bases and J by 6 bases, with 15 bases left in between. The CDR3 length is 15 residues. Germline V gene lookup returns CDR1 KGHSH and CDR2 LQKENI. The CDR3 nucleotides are TGTGCCAGCTCACCCCCTTGGGGGCTGGGCAATGAGCAGTTCTTC. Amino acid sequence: CASSPPWGLGNEQFF.

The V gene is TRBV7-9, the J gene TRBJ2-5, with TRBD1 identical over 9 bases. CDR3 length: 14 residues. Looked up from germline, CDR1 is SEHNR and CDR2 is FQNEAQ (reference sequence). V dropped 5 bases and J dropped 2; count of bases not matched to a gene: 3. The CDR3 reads CASSPGQGQETQYF. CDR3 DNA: TGTGCCAGCAGCCCCGGACAGGGGCAAGAGACCCAGTACTTC.

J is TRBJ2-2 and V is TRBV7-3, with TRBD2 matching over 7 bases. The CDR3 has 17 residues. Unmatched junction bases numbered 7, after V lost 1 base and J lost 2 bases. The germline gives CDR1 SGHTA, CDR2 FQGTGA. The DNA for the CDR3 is TGTGCCAGCAGCTTAATCGGGGGGACCCTTAACACCGGGGAGCTGTTTTTT. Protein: CASSLIGGTLNTGELFF.

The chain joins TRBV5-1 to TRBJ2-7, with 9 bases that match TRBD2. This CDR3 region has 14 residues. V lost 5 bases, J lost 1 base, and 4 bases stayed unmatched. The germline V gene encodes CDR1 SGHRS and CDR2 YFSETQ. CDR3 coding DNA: TGCGCCAGCAGATTAGCGGGGGATTCCTACGAGCAGTACTTC. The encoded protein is CASRLAGDSYEQYF.

The CDR3 protein is CATGTSGSAGELFF. The CDR3 DNA follows: TGTGCCACCGGGACTAGCGGGAGCGCCGGGGAGCTGTTTTTT. The rearrangement links TRBV10-3 to TRBJ2-2, with 14 bases aligning to TRBD2. The CDR3 is 14 residues long. V trimming: 10 bases; J trimming: 6 bases; junction bases outside the gene matches: 4. Germline CDR1 is ENHRY and CDR2 is SYGVKD.

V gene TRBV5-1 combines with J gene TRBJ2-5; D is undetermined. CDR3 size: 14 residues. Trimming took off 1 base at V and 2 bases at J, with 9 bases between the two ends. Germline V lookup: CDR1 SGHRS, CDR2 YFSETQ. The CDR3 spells CASSLFAEQETQYF. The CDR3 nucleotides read TGCGCCAGCAGCTTGTTTGCGGAGCAAGAGACCCAGTACTTC.

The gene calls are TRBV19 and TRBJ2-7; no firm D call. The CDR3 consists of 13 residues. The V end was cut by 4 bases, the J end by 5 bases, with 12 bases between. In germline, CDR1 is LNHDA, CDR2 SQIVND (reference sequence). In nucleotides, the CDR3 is TGTGCCAGTAGTAATTTGGATACTAACGAGCAGTACTTC. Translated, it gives CASSNLDTNEQYF.

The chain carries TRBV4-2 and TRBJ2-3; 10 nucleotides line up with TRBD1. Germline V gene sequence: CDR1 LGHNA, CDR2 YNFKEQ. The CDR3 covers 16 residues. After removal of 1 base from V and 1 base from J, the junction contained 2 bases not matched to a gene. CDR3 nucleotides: TGTGCCAGCAGCCAAGCCGGGACAGGGGGCACAGATACGCAGTATTTT. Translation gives CASSQAGTGGTDTQYF.

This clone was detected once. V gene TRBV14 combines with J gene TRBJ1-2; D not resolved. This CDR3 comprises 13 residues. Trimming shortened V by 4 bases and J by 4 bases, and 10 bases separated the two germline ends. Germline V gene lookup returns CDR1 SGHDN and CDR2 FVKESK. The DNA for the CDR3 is TGTGCCAGCAGCCTTAGTTACACCTATGGCTACACCTTC. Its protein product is CASSLSYTYGYTF. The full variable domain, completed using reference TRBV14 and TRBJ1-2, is EAGVTQFPSHSVIEKGQTVTLRCDPISGHDNLYWYRRVMGKEIKFLLHFVKESKQDESGMPNNRFLAERTGGTYSTLKVQPAELEDSGVYFCASSLSYTYGYTFGSGTRLTVV.

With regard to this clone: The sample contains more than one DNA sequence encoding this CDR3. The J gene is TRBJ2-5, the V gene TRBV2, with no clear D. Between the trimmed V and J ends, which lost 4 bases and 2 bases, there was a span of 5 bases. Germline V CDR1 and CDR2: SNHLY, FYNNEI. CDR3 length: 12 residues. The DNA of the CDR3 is TGTGCCAGCAGTGTTCAGCAAGAGACCCAGTACTTC. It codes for CASSVQQETQYF.

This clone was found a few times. CDR3 nucleotides: TGTGCCAGCAGCCCTGGACCCGGCACGAGAGCTAATGAAAAACTGTTTTTT. Translated, it gives CASSPGPGTRANEKLFF. The chain uses TRBV5-6 and TRBJ1-4; no definite D call. The length of the CDR3 is 17 residues. Trimming shortened V by 4 bases and J by 3 bases, and 19 bases separated the two germline ends. The V gene's germline CDR1 is SGHDT and CDR2 YYEEEE.

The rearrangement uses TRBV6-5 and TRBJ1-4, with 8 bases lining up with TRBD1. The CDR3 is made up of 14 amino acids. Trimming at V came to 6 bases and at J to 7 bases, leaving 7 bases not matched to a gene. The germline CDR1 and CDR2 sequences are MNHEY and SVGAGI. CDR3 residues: CASRGTGRTEKLFF. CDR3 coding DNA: TGTGCCAGCAGAGGGACAGGCCGGACTGAAAAACTGTTTTTT.

The chain's CDR3 is CASSLRQGLATNEKLFF. The DNA of the CDR3 is TGTGCCAGCAGCTTAAGACAGGGCCTTGCAACTAATGAAAAACTGTTTTTT. This sequence joins TRBV7-6 and TRBJ1-4; 7 positions match TRBD1. Looked up from germline, CDR1 is SGHVS and CDR2 is FNYEAQ. V shed 2 bases, J shed 0 bases, and the junction held 6 bases outside the gene matches. The CDR3 runs to 17 residues.

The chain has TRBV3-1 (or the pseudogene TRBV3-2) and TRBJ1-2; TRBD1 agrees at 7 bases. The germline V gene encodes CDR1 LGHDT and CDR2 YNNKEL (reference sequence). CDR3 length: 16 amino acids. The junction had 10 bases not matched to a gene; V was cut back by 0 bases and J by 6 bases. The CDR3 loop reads CASSQEGRGRLDGYTF. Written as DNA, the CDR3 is TGTGCCAGCAGCCAAGAAGGGAGGGGGCGACTGGATGGCTACACCTTC.

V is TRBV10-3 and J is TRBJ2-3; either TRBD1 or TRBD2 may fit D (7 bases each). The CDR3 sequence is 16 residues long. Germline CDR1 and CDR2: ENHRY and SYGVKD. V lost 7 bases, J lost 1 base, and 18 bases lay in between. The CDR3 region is CAIKGQGGTRTDTQYF. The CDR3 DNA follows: TGTGCCATCAAAGGGCAGGGGGGGACCCGCACAGATACGCAGTATTTT.

CDR3 nucleotides: TGCGCCAGCAGGGGGTCCCAGGGGGCGAATGAGCAGTTCTTC. Amino acid sequence: CASRGSQGANEQFF. The rearrangement joins TRBV5-1 to TRBJ2-1; TRBD1 matches at 8 bases. CDR1 is SGHRS and CDR2 is YFSETQ in the germline V gene. CDR3 length: 14 amino acids. Germline trimming cut 5 bases from V and 7 bases from J; bases unmatched to any gene: 8.

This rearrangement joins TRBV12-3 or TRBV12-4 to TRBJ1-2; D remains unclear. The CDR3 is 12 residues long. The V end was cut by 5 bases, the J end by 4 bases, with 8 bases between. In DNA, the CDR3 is TGTGCCAGCAGTGAGGGCCTCTATGGCTACACCTTC. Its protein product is CASSEGLYGYTF.

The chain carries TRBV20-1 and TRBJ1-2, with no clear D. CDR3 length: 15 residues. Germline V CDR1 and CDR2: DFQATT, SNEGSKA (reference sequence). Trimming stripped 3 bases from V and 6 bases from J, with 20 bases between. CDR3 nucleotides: TGCAGTGCTAGTGGTTTTATGGGGTTCCGCGATGGCTACACCTTC. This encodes CSASGFMGFRDGYTF.

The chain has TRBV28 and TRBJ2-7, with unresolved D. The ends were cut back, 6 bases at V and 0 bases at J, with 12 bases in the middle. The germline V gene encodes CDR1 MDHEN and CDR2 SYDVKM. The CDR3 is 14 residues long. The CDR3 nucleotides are TGTGCCAGCAGCCTCTTGGCCGGCTCCTACGAGCAGTACTTC. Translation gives CASSLLAGSYEQYF.

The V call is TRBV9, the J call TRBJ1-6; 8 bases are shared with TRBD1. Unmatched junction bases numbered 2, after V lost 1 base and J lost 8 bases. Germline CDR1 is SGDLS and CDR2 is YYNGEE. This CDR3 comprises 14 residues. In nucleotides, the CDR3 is TGTGCCAGCAGCGTACCAGGGGGCGATTCACCCCTCCACTTT. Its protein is CASSVPGGDSPLHF.

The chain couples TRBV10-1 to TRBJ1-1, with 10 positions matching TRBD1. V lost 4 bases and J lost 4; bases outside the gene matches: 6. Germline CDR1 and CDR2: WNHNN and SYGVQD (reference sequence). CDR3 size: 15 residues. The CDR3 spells CASSADRGMSTEAFF. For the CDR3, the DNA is TGCGCCAGCAGTGCGGACAGGGGGATGAGCACTGAAGCTTTCTTT.

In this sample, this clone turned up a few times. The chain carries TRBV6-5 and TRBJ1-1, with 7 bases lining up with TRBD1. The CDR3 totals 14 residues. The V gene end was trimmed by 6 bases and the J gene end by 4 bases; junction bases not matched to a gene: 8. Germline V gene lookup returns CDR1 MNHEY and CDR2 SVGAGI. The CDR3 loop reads CASSRGRGGTEAFF. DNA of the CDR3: TGTGCCAGCAGCAGGGGCAGGGGGGGCACTGAAGCTTTCTTT.

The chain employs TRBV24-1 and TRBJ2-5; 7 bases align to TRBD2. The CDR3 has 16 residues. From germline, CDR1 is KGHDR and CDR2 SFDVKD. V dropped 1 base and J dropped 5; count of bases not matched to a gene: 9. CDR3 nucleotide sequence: TGTGCCACCAGTGATTTTCGCGGGAGAGGCGATGAGACCCAGTACTTC. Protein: CATSDFRGRGDETQYF.

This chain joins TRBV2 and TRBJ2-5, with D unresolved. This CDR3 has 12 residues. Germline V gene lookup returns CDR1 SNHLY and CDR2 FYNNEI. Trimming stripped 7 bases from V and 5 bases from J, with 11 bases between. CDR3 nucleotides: TGTGCCAGCACCCGGGCCCCCGAGACCCAGTACTTC. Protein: CASTRAPETQYF. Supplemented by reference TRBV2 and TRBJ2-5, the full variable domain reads EPEVTQTPSHQVTQMGQEVILRCVPISNHLYFYWYRQILGQKVEFLVSFYNNEISEKSEIFDDQFSVERPDGSNFTLKIRSTKLEDSAMYFCASTRAPETQYFGPGTRLLVL.

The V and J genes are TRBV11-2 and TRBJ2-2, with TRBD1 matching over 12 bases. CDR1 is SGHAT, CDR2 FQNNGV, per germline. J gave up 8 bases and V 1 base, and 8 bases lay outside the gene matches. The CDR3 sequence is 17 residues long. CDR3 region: CASSLVPWDRGRGELFF. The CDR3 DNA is TGTGCCAGCAGCTTAGTTCCCTGGGACAGGGGGCGGGGGGAGCTGTTTTTT.

CDR3 loop: CASRVANYGYTF. DNA of the CDR3: TGCGCCAGCAGGGTCGCTAACTATGGCTACACCTTC. The chain couples TRBV5-1 to TRBJ1-2; D remains ambiguous. Trimming took off 5 bases at V and 0 bases at J, with 5 bases between the two ends. In germline, CDR1 is SGHRS, CDR2 YFSETQ. The CDR3 is 12 residues long.

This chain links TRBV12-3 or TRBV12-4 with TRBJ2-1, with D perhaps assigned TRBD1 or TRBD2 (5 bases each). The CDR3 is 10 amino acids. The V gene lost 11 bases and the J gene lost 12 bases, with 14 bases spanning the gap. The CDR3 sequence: CAGSGPRQFF. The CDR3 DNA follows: TGTGCCGGGTCGGGGCCGAGGCAGTTCTTC.

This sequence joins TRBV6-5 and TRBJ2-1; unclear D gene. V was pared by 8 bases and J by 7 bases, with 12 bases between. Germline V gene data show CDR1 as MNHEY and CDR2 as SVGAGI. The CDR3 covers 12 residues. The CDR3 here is CASCMAWNEQFF. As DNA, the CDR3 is TGTGCCAGCTGTATGGCGTGGAATGAGCAGTTCTTC.

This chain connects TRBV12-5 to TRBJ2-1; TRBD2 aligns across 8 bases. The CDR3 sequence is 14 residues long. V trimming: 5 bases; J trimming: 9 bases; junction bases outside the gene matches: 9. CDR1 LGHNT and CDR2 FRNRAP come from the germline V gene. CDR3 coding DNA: TGTGCTAGTGGTCCGGGACTAGAAAGAGGTGAGCAGTTCTTC. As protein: CASGPGLERGEQFF.

CDR3 DNA: TGTGCCAGCGAGCCCAAGAACAGGGGAGGGAATCAGCCCCAGCATTTT. It yields the protein CASEPKNRGGNQPQHF. The chain links TRBV6-6 to TRBJ1-5; 7 nucleotides align to TRBD1. The V gene's germline CDR1 is MNHNY and CDR2 SVGAGI (reference sequence). Unmatched junction bases numbered 14, after V lost 8 bases and J lost 4 bases. This CDR3 has 16 amino acids.